This T cell receptor beta chain was captured by sequencing in a study of PD-L1 blockade in urothelial cancer. For the study at large: Beginning in about 2014, patients received atezolizumab, given as 1,200 mg intravenously every 3 weeks.

The CDR3 is made up of 16 amino acids. V gave up 0 bases and J gave up 9 bases; unmatched junction bases: 10. Germline values: CDR1 SGDLS, CDR2 YYNGEE. Synthetic templates analogous to TCR were spiked into all PCRs individually. TCRdb keeps only in-frame clones here, not all; method: immunoSEQ multiplex PCR. The repertoire holds more than 35,000 clones, with roughly 82% as singletons. Time point specified: peripheral blood 6 weeks after treatment start. The patients' disease, urothelial carcinoma, was locally advanced or metastatic. The TCR comes from a man aged 55 to 70 with urothelial cancer. The rearrangement links TRBV9 to TRBJ2-1, with 9 bases matching TRBD2. The specimen comprised PBMCs, sampled around atezolizumab (anti-PD-L1) treatment. DNA of the CDR3: TGTGCCAGCAGCGTAGCTGCGGGGGGGTTTCGTGGTGAGCAGTTCTTC. It encodes CASSVAAGGFRGEQFF.